This T cell receptor beta chain derives from a study of CD8 T cells in Susac syndrome. CDR1 and CDR2 (germline): LGHNT, FRNRAP. Trimming left V 3 bases short and J 7 bases short, with 21 bases between. The CDR3 runs to 17 residues. The sequenced target, TCR beta, came from blood CD8+ and CD4+ T cells. Negative isolation yielded the CD8+ and CD4+ T cells, while FACS enriched the TEMRA cells. General observations from the study: Regarding the TCR sequencing and HLA analysis, the study admitted that a relatively small number of individuals were involved.

A note on this clonotype: The antigen is not known.

The authors reverse transcribed roughly 0.5 to 1 ug RNA with random hexamers. Each CDR3 protein is one row after TCRdb ran MiXCR on the immunoSEQ multiplex PCR reads. Seen here are some 450,000 distinct CDR3 sequences, around 83% observed once, and the top ten hold under 0.15%. This sequence joins TRBV12-5 and TRBJ1-4; possibly TRBD1 for D (6 bases). This receptor was taken from a human donor with multiple sclerosis. The sequenced sample consisted of CD8+ T cells from PBMCs. CDR3 nucleotide sequence: TGTGCTAGTGGTTTCAGTGTTCAGGGGCACTCACCTGAAAAACTGTTTTTT. Translation gives CASGFSVQGHSPEKLFF. The whole variable domain, filled in from reference TRBV12-5 and TRBJ1-4, reads DARVTQTPRHKVTEMGQEVTMRCQPILGHNTVFWYRQTMMQGLELLAYFRNRAPLDDSGMPKDRFSAEMPDATLATLKIQPSEPRDSAVYFCASGFSVQGHSPEKLFFGSGTQLSVL.